The 5 T cell receptor beta chains below come from one sample, sequenced in a study of shared clonotypes between healthy human individuals. Sequencing was performed with immunoSEQ multiplex PCR; in TCRdb, only in-frame clones are kept and a portion is missing. Here the sample spans over a million clones, approximately 98.5% being singletons. Specimen: naive CD4+ T cells sorted from blood. Subset denoted: CD45RA+ positively selected. The receptors originated from a man younger than 45 in good health.

V is TRBV9 and J is TRBJ2-2; TRBD1 might be the D (5 bases). Trimming removed 3 bases at V and 0 bases at J, with 12 bases between. CDR3 length: 16 amino acids. The germline gives CDR1 SGDLS, CDR2 YYNGEE. The CDR3 DNA is TGTGCCAGCAGCGGACCTTGGGGCGCGAACACCGGGGAGCTGTTTTTT. Its translation: CASSGPWGANTGELFF. Combining the CDR3 with reference TRBV9 and TRBJ2-2 gives the whole variable domain DSGVTQTPKHLITATGQRVTLRCSPRSGDLSVYWYQQSLDQGLQFLIQYYNGEERAKGNILERFSAQQFPDLHSELNLSSLELGDSALYFCASSGPWGANTGELFFGEGSRLTVL.

The V call is TRBV2, the J call TRBJ1-5; D might be TRBD1 (5 bases). V was trimmed by 5 bases and J by 1 base, leaving 12 bases between them. CDR3 length: 15 residues. Germline V gene data show CDR1 as SNHLY and CDR2 as FYNNEI. The CDR3 is CASSRGGRSNQPQHF. The CDR3 nucleotides read TGTGCCAGCAGTCGCGGGGGACGGAGCAATCAGCCCCAGCATTTT. Filled out from reference TRBV2 and TRBJ1-5, the complete variable domain reads EPEVTQTPSHQVTQMGQEVILRCVPISNHLYFYWYRQILGQKVEFLVSFYNNEISEKSEIFDDQFSVERPDGSNFTLKIRSTKLEDSAMYFCASSRGGRSNQPQHFGDGTRLSIL.

The chain is built from TRBV15 and TRBJ1-2; possibly TRBD1 for D (5 bases). The germline V gene encodes CDR1 LNHNV and CDR2 YYDKDF (reference sequence). CDR3 length: 14 residues. Trimming took off 5 bases at V and 6 bases at J, with 16 bases between the two ends. The CDR3 sequence is CATSPLTDSHGYTF. In DNA form, the CDR3 reads TGTGCCACCAGCCCCTTGACAGACTCCCATGGCTACACCTTC.

The genes are TRBV30 and TRBJ2-1, with D tentatively TRBD2 (5 bases). V shed 5 bases and J shed 5 bases, with 10 bases lying between them. Germline lookup yields CDR1 GTSNPN and CDR2 SVGIG (reference sequence). This CDR3 has 12 residues. This CDR3 reads CAWLRGNNEQFF. DNA of the CDR3: TGTGCCTGGCTACGGGGAAACAATGAGCAGTTCTTC.

The chain combines TRBV11-1 with TRBJ2-1; 11 nucleotides agree with TRBD2. Germline assignment: CDR1 SGHAT and CDR2 FQDESV (reference sequence). J gave up 9 bases and V 2 bases, and 6 bases lay outside the gene matches. This CDR3 contains 15 residues. CDR3: CASSLQLAGEGEQFF. Here the CDR3 DNA reads TGTGCCAGCAGCTTACAACTAGCGGGAGAAGGTGAGCAGTTCTTC.